Listed here are 6 T cell receptor beta chains from one sample, sequenced in a study of blood T cell repertoires in COVID-19. Assay used: immunoSEQ multiplex PCR; TCRdb lists only in-frame clones, some missing. This table has approximately 100,000 clones, around 89% appearing once. Sequenced material: peripheral blood. These receptors all stem from a human donor with acute or convalescent COVID-19. The donor label of this sample is uncertain.

The V gene is TRBV6-5, the J gene TRBJ2-2; 8 positions match TRBD1. From germline, CDR1 is MNHEY and CDR2 SVGAGI. The CDR3 spans 15 residues. V shed 6 bases and J 4 bases; nucleotides not matched to a gene: 7. CDR3 sequence (DNA): TGTGCCAGCAGCCATGGACAGGGACTCACCGGGGAGCTGTTTTTT. Translated, it gives CASSHGQGLTGELFF.

The table lists this clone with a few counts. The chain joins TRBV6-5 to TRBJ1-5, with D perhaps TRBD1 (5 bases). The germline V and J ends were trimmed by 6 bases and 4 bases, with 10 bases remaining between them. Germline values: CDR1 MNHEY, CDR2 SVGAGI. The CDR3 is 13 amino acids. CDR3 coding DNA: TGTGCCAGCAGAACGACAGCTAATCAGCCCCAGCATTTT. Translated: CASRTTANQPQHF.

This chain connects TRBV2 to TRBJ2-5; no firm D call. The CDR3 covers 10 residues. Germline values: CDR1 SNHLY, CDR2 FYNNEI. Trimming removed 7 bases from V and 2 bases from J, with 2 bases in between. The CDR3 protein is CASTQETQYF. CDR3 DNA sequence: TGTGCCAGCACGCAAGAGACCCAGTACTTC.

This chain joins TRBV19 and TRBJ1-1; D uncertain. Germline V CDR1 and CDR2: LNHDA, SQIVND (reference sequence). The CDR3 is 16 residues long. V shed 3 bases and J shed 6 bases, with 20 bases lying between them. Here the CDR3 DNA reads TGTGCCAGTAGTATGAGGAGGTGGACGACACGCCCTGAAGCTTTCTTT. Translated: CASSMRRWTTRPEAFF.

This clone showed up just a few times. This rearrangement joins TRBV30 to TRBJ1-6; 8 bases align to TRBD1. V trimming: 2 bases; J trimming: 8 bases; junction bases outside the gene matches: 11. The CDR3 is 16 residues long. CDR1 GTSNPN and CDR2 SVGIG come from the germline V gene (reference sequence). The CDR3 loop is CAWSFPGQVRDSPLHF. The CDR3 DNA reads as TGTGCCTGGAGTTTTCCGGGACAGGTTAGGGATTCACCCCTCCACTTT.

This rearrangement joins TRBV7-8 to TRBJ2-7, with 10 nucleotides matching TRBD2. This CDR3 region has 16 residues. The germline V gene has CDR1 SGHVS and CDR2 FQNEAQ. J gave up 4 bases and V 0 bases, and 6 bases lay outside the gene matches. The CDR3 reads CASSLALLAGNYEQYF. CDR3 coding DNA: TGTGCCAGCAGCTTAGCGTTACTAGCGGGGAATTACGAGCAGTACTTC.